A single sample is the source of the 5 T cell receptor beta chains below, sequenced in a study of blood T cell repertoires in COVID-19. Some clones are missing from TCRdb's copy, which holds only in-frame ones; the method was immunoSEQ multiplex PCR. The repertoire consists of approximately 280,000 clones, with 70% to 85% occurring once and the leading ten covering roughly 1.6%. Source material: peripheral blood. The receptors originated from a human donor with COVID-19, enrolled during active disease. The donor label of this sample is uncertain.

The chain employs TRBV5-4 and TRBJ1-4, with D tentatively TRBD1 (6 bases). Trimming pared 3 bases from V and 6 bases from J, leaving 15 bases between. Germline values: CDR1 SGHNT, CDR2 YYREEE (reference sequence). This CDR3 contains 15 residues. In DNA, the CDR3 is TGTGCCAGCAGCTCGACCGGGGGGGCGGATGAAAAACTGTTTTTT. Encoded protein: CASSSTGGADEKLFF.

The chain carries TRBV6-1 and TRBJ2-7; D might be TRBD1 (6 bases). The CDR3 covers 13 residues. V lost 3 bases, J lost 4 bases, and 10 bases lay in between. From germline, CDR1 is MNHNS and CDR2 SASEGT. The CDR3 DNA reads TGTGCCAGCAGTGATCCGGGACATTACGAGCAGTACTTC. Encoded protein: CASSDPGHYEQYF.

V and J are TRBV6-2 or TRBV6-3 and TRBJ2-2; possible D gene TRBD2, 5 bases. CDR1 and CDR2 from the germline V gene are MNHEY and SVGEGT. The V end was cut by 7 bases, the J end by 2 bases, with 14 bases between. The CDR3 is 15 residues long. The CDR3 reads CASNPSGINTGELFF. CDR3 DNA: TGTGCCAGCAACCCATCGGGGATCAACACCGGGGAGCTGTTTTTT.

The chain combines TRBV6-5 with TRBJ1-3; unclear D gene. V dropped 6 bases and J dropped 4 bases, with 10 bases sitting between them. The CDR3 length is 13 residues. The germline V gene encodes CDR1 MNHEY and CDR2 SVGAGI. CDR3 sequence: CASRGGRGNTIYF. CDR3 bases: TGTGCCAGCAGGGGAGGAAGGGGAAACACCATATATTTT.

The rearrangement links TRBV28 to TRBJ2-2, with 8 nucleotides matching TRBD2. CDR3 length equals 17 residues. J lost 5 bases, V lost 5 bases, and 13 bases had no gene match. Germline V gives CDR1 MDHEN, CDR2 SYDVKM. The CDR3 reads CASSHNGAGGSTGELFF. CDR3 bases: TGTGCCAGCAGTCATAACGGGGCGGGAGGTAGTACCGGGGAGCTGTTTTTT.